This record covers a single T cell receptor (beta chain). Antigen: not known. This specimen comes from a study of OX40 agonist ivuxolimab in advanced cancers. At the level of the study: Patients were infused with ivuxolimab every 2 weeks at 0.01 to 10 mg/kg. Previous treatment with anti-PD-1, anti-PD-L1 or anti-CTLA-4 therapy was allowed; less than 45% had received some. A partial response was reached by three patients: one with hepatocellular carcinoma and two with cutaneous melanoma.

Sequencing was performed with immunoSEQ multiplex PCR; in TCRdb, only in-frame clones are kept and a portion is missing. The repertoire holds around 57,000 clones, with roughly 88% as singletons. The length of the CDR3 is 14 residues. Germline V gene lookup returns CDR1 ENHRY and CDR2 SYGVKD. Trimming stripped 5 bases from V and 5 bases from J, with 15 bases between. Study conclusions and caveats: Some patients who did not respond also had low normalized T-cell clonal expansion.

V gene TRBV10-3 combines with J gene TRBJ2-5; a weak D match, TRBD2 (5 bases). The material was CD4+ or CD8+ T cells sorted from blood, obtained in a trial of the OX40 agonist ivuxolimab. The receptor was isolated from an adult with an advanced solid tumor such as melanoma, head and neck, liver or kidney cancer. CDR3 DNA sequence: TGTGCCATCAGTCGGGATCCCACGGGGGAGACCCAGTACTTC. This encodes CAISRDPTGETQYF.